The 32 T cell receptor beta chains below were found in one sample sequenced in a study of blood T cell repertoires in COVID-19. This table comes from immunoSEQ multiplex PCR, and its TCRdb copy is limited to in-frame clones, with some not included. The sample records about 260,000 clones, around nine tenths being singletons. Sequenced material: peripheral blood. All receptors come from a woman in her thirties with COVID-19, enrolled during active disease.

The gene calls are TRBV30 and TRBJ2-7; a weak D match, TRBD2 (5 bases). Looked up from germline, CDR1 is GTSNPN and CDR2 is SVGIG (reference sequence). V dropped 8 bases and J dropped 4 bases, with 18 bases sitting between them. This CDR3 is 13 amino acids long. CDR3 residues: CAAERTQRYEQYF. For the CDR3, the DNA is TGTGCCGCGGAGCGGACCCAGAGATACGAGCAGTACTTC.

The genes are TRBV20-1 and TRBJ1-1; no firm D call. The germline V gene encodes CDR1 DFQATT and CDR2 SNEGSKA (reference sequence). The CDR3 has 10 amino acids. Trimming cost V 6 bases and J 11 bases, with 13 bases left between them. CDR3 loop: CSALVSGAFF. DNA for the CDR3: TGCAGTGCCCTCGTGAGCGGTGCTTTCTTT.

V is TRBV2 and J is TRBJ1-5; D ambiguous. The CDR3 has 14 amino acids. Looked up from germline, CDR1 is SNHLY and CDR2 is FYNNEI. V was trimmed by 8 bases and J by 0 bases, leaving 11 bases between them. As DNA, the CDR3 is TGTGCCAGCGCAGGCGACTATAGCAATCAGCCCCAGCATTTT. Translation gives CASAGDYSNQPQHF.

J is TRBJ1-5 and V is TRBV18, with 7 bases matching TRBD1. With 6 bases clipped from V and 3 bases from J, the junction kept 17 bases outside the gene matches. This CDR3 comprises 18 residues. Germline assignment: CDR1 KGHSH and CDR2 LQKENI. CDR3 sequence reads: CASSSLGQPLHNNQPQHF. The CDR3 coding sequence is TGTGCCAGCTCCTCCCTGGGACAGCCCCTACACAACAATCAGCCCCAGCATTTT.

The V gene is TRBV5-6, the J gene TRBJ2-3; D is possibly TRBD1 (5 bases). Germline V gene lookup returns CDR1 SGHDT and CDR2 YYEEEE. The CDR3 covers 14 residues. V dropped 5 bases and J dropped 0 bases, with 10 bases sitting between them. The CDR3 DNA reads as TGTGCCAGCAGTAAAAAGGGGAGCACAGATACGCAGTATTTT. Residues: CASSKKGSTDTQYF.

The V gene is TRBV7-8, the J gene TRBJ2-7; D is perhaps TRBD1 (5 bases). Germline V gene sequence: CDR1 SGHVS, CDR2 FQNEAQ. V lost 1 base to trimming and J lost 7 bases, with 11 bases between them. The CDR3 has 13 residues. The CDR3 loop is CASSLGGANEQYF. CDR3 nucleotides: TGTGCCAGCAGCTTAGGGGGCGCGAATGAGCAGTACTTC.

The chain combines TRBV5-1 with TRBJ2-1, with TRBD1 identical over 8 bases. CDR3 length: 13 residues. Germline trimming cut 3 bases from V and 10 bases from J; bases unmatched to any gene: 6. Germline values: CDR1 SGHRS, CDR2 YFSETQ. In DNA, the CDR3 is TGCGCCAGCAGCTCCCACCCAGGGGGCGAGCAGTTCTTC. Translation gives CASSSHPGGEQFF.

The V gene is TRBV6-6, the J gene TRBJ2-7; tentative D call: TRBD2 (7 bases). The germline V and J ends were trimmed by 2 bases and 7 bases, with 15 bases remaining between them. CDR3 length: 14 residues. Germline V gene data show CDR1 as MNHNY and CDR2 as SVGAGI (reference sequence). The CDR3 nucleotides read TGTGCCAGCAGTTACAGGGGGGGCCGGGGAGAGCAGTACTTC. Translating it yields CASSYRGGRGEQYF.

The rearrangement uses TRBV6-5 and TRBJ2-4; a weak D match, TRBD2 (6 bases). This CDR3 has 14 residues. The germline V gene has CDR1 MNHEY and CDR2 SVGAGI. Trimming stripped 7 bases from V and 1 base from J, with 11 bases between. CDR3 coding DNA: TGTGCCAGCACTCGCCGGGAGGCCAAAAACATTCAGTACTTC. Protein sequence: CASTRREAKNIQYF.

The J gene is TRBJ2-3, the V gene TRBV7-9, with 8 bases identical to TRBD1. The ends lost 5 bases at V and 2 bases at J; junction bases unmatched: 3. The CDR3 is made up of 14 amino acids. Per germline, CDR1 SEHNR and CDR2 FQNEAQ (reference sequence). CDR3 protein: CASSRDRSTDTQYF. The CDR3 DNA is TGTGCCAGCAGCCGGGACAGGTCCACAGATACGCAGTATTTT.

The rearrangement links TRBV3-1 (or the pseudogene TRBV3-2) to TRBJ1-3; D unclear. This CDR3 is built from 15 residues. Deletions cut 1 base from V and 4 bases from J, with 11 bases between. CDR1 and CDR2 from the germline V gene are LGHDT and YNNKEL (reference sequence). The CDR3 DNA is TGTGCCAGCAGCCAAGCCTCGGGGTCCGGAAACACCATATATTTT. Translation: CASSQASGSGNTIYF.

The chain links TRBV28 to TRBJ2-7; possible D gene TRBD1, 6 bases. Trimming took off 3 bases at V and 6 bases at J, with 12 bases between the two ends. CDR1 is MDHEN, CDR2 SYDVKM, per germline. The CDR3 covers 13 residues. The CDR3 sequence is CASSLPGRGEQYF. CDR3 DNA: TGTGCCAGCAGTTTGCCCGGCAGGGGCGAGCAGTACTTC. The complete variable domain, with remaining parts taken from reference TRBV28 and TRBJ2-7, reads DVKVTQSSRYLVKRTGEKVFLECVQDMDHENMFWYRQDPGLGLRLIYFSYDVKMKEKGDIPEGYSVSREKKERFSLILESASTNQTSMYLCASSLPGRGEQYFGPGTRLTVT.

As regards this clone: Other DNA variants within this sample encode the same CDR3. The chain is built from TRBV5-1 and TRBJ2-1, with 7 bases lining up with TRBD2. In germline, CDR1 is SGHRS, CDR2 YFSETQ. The CDR3 runs 15 residues. V gave up 0 bases and J gave up 0 bases; unmatched junction bases: 0. CDR3 loop: CASSLGGSSYNEQFF. The DNA for the CDR3 is TGCGCCAGCAGCTTGGGCGGGAGCTCCTACAATGAGCAGTTCTTC. Full variable domain (rest looked up from reference TRBV5-1 and TRBJ2-1): KAGVTQTPRYLIKTRGQQVTLSCSPISGHRSVSWYQQTPGQGLQFLFEYFSETQRNKGNFPGRFSGRQFSNSRSEMNVSTLELGDSALYLCASSLGGSSYNEQFFGPGTRLTVL.

As regards this clone: This same CDR3 is encoded by further DNA sequences in the sample. The rearrangement uses TRBV6-5 and TRBJ1-2; TRBD1 matches at 7 bases. Losses at the gene ends were 10 bases for V and 4 bases for J; bases not matched to a gene: 15. This CDR3 is 15 amino acids long. Germline V gene lookup returns CDR1 MNHEY and CDR2 SVGAGI. CDR3 protein: CAITGDRAVLYGYTF. For the CDR3, the DNA is TGTGCCATCACCGGAGACAGGGCAGTACTCTATGGCTACACCTTC.

The chain links TRBV15 to TRBJ1-3; possible D gene TRBD1, 5 bases. V shed 1 base and J shed 4 bases, with 11 bases lying between them. Germline values: CDR1 LNHNV, CDR2 YYDKDF (reference sequence). This CDR3 has 15 residues. The CDR3 DNA sequence: TGTGCCACCAGCAGAGTCGTAGGGGCGGGAAACACCATATATTTT. This translates into CATSRVVGAGNTIYF.

The chain links TRBV15 to TRBJ2-7; TRBD1 aligns across 9 bases. CDR3 length: 17 residues. Germline CDR1 reads LNHNV; CDR2 reads YYDKDF (reference sequence). The trim removed 1 base at V and 6 bases at J, leaving 13 bases unmatched. This CDR3 reads CATSRVVTGTGTSEQYF. The CDR3 DNA reads as TGTGCCACCAGCAGAGTTGTCACCGGGACAGGGACATCCGAGCAGTACTTC. Combining the CDR3 with reference TRBV15 and TRBJ2-7 gives the whole variable domain DAMVIQNPRYQVTQFGKPVTLSCSQTLNHNVMYWYQQKSSQAPKLLFHYYDKDFNNEADTPDNFQSRRPNTSFCFLDIRSPGLGDTAMYLCATSRVVTGTGTSEQYFGPGTRLTVT.

In DNA, the CDR3 is TGTGCCACCAGTGATTTGAGGGAGGGCCCTTACAATGAGCAGTTCTTC. Amino acid sequence: CATSDLREGPYNEQFF. J is TRBJ2-1 and V is TRBV24-1; 7 bases align to TRBD2. Unmatched junction bases numbered 5, after V lost 0 bases and J lost 4 bases. Germline CDR1 is KGHDR and CDR2 is SFDVKD. The CDR3 is made up of 16 amino acids.

V usage is TRBV18 and J usage is TRBJ2-3; D remains unclear. This CDR3 has 17 amino acids. The germline gives CDR1 KGHSH, CDR2 LQKENI. V was shortened by 4 bases and J by 2 bases, with 19 bases between the two germline ends. The CDR3 here is CASSLLRVSPNTDTQYF. Here the CDR3 DNA reads TGTGCCAGCTCACTTCTCCGGGTCTCACCCAACACAGATACGCAGTATTTT.

This clone appeared once. J is TRBJ2-3 and V is TRBV6-5, with TRBD1 matching over 11 bases. The length of the CDR3 is 15 residues. Trimming at V came to 7 bases and at J to 6 bases, leaving 9 bases not matched to a gene. Germline loops: CDR1 MNHEY, CDR2 SVGAGI. As DNA, the CDR3 is TGTGCCAGCATTCAACGGACAGGGGGCGCGGATACGCAGTATTTT. Translating gives CASIQRTGGADTQYF.

The chain is built from TRBV19 and TRBJ1-5, with 7 bases fitting TRBD1. The CDR3 extends over 14 amino acids. J was trimmed by 4 bases and V by 6 bases; bases with no gene match: 6. CDR1 and CDR2 (germline): LNHDA, SQIVND (reference sequence). CDR3 loop: CASRAGDRNQPQHF. As DNA, the CDR3 is TGTGCCAGTAGGGCTGGGGACAGAAATCAGCCCCAGCATTTT.

The chain couples TRBV19 to TRBJ2-6; TRBD1 is a possible D gene (6 bases). With 6 bases removed from V and 4 bases from J, the gap between germline ends came to 13 bases. Germline V gene data show CDR1 as LNHDA and CDR2 as SQIVND (reference sequence). The CDR3 spans 15 residues. CDR3 sequence: CASSSQGAGANVLTF. The CDR3 nucleotides are TGTGCCAGTAGCTCACAGGGAGCCGGGGCCAACGTCCTGACTTTC.

The chain is built from TRBV11-3 and TRBJ2-3, with a weak D call TRBD2 (5 bases). The length of the CDR3 is 15 residues. The V gene's germline CDR1 is SGHNT and CDR2 YENEEA. V lost 2 bases, J lost 1 base, and 10 bases lay in between. The CDR3 region has the DNA TGTGCCAGCAGCTTAACGGGGTCTGGCACAGATACGCAGTATTTT. The encoded protein is CASSLTGSGTDTQYF.

This sequence joins TRBV5-1 and TRBJ2-1; possible D gene TRBD2, 5 bases. Trimming stripped 7 bases from V and 1 base from J, with 12 bases between. Germline-derived CDR1 and CDR2 are SGHRS and YFSETQ. CDR3 length: 14 residues. The CDR3 loop reads CASAGGPSYNEQFF. CDR3 coding DNA: TGCGCCAGCGCCGGCGGGCCTTCCTACAATGAGCAGTTCTTC.

The chain carries TRBV28 and TRBJ2-7; 7 positions agree with TRBD1. With 7 bases clipped from V and 4 bases from J, the junction kept 13 bases outside the gene matches. Germline CDR1 is MDHEN and CDR2 is SYDVKM. CDR3 length equals 15 residues. In DNA form, the CDR3 reads TGTGCCAGCACCTCGAGTAAGGCAGGGGGTTACGAGCAGTACTTC. Translation gives CASTSSKAGGYEQYF.

The chain uses TRBV29-1 and TRBJ2-7; D ambiguous. The CDR3 loop spans 13 amino acids. V lost 4 bases, J lost 2 bases, and 12 bases lay in between. Per germline, CDR1 SQVTM and CDR2 ANQGSEA. The CDR3, as DNA: TGCAGCGTTGTAAGCCAGGATACCTACGAGCAGTACTTC. It yields the protein CSVVSQDTYEQYF.

The chain has TRBV5-3 and TRBJ2-7; 8 bases are shared with TRBD2. TRBV5-3 is sorted into the ORF group, with uncertain function. After removal of 0 bases from V and 0 bases from J, the junction contained 8 bases not matched to a gene. The CDR3 has 17 residues. CDR3 coding DNA: TGTGCCAGAAGCTTGGGGGGCCTAGCGGGTCTCTCCTACGAGCAGTACTTC. It yields the protein CARSLGGLAGLSYEQYF.

This clone was detected only once. The chain couples TRBV5-1 to TRBJ2-7; 10 bases line up with TRBD1. V trimming: 4 bases; J trimming: 0 bases; junction bases outside the gene matches: 13. Per germline, CDR1 SGHRS and CDR2 YFSETQ. The CDR3 is made up of 18 amino acids. In DNA form, the CDR3 reads TGCGCCAGCAGCCACCGGGACAGGGGTTGGCACAGCTCCTACGAGCAGTACTTC. Protein sequence: CASSHRDRGWHSSYEQYF. Full variable domain (outside the CDR3, taken from reference TRBV5-1 and TRBJ2-7): KAGVTQTPRYLIKTRGQQVTLSCSPISGHRSVSWYQQTPGQGLQFLFEYFSETQRNKGNFPGRFSGRQFSNSRSEMNVSTLELGDSALYLCASSHRDRGWHSSYEQYFGPGTRLTVT.

The rearrangement joins TRBV11-1 to TRBJ2-5; D is perhaps TRBD1 (6 bases). V was shortened by 5 bases and J by 0 bases, with 13 bases between the two germline ends. Germline-derived CDR1 and CDR2 are SGHAT and FQDESV (reference sequence). This CDR3 has 15 residues. The CDR3 sequence is CASSPTGTYQETQYF. CDR3 nucleotides: TGTGCCAGCAGCCCGACCGGGACATACCAAGAGACCCAGTACTTC.

This clone has more than one count but fewer than ten. The chain combines TRBV7-9 with TRBJ2-1, with D tentatively TRBD2 (5 bases). Trimming cost V 0 bases and J 7 bases, with 10 bases left between them. The CDR3 is made up of 14 amino acids. Per the germline V gene, CDR1 is SEHNR and CDR2 is FQNEAQ (reference sequence). The CDR3 DNA sequence: TGTGCCAGCAGCTTAGCGGGAGTAGGTAATGAGCAGTTCTTC. The encoded protein is CASSLAGVGNEQFF.

V and J are TRBV5-1 and TRBJ2-3; the match to TRBD1 covers 7 bases. This CDR3 has 15 residues. V was clipped by 4 bases and J by 2 bases; unmatched bases: 7. CDR1 and CDR2 (germline): SGHRS, YFSETQ. This chain's CDR3 is CASSPGTAFTDTQYF. CDR3 DNA: TGCGCCAGCAGCCCGGGGACAGCTTTCACAGATACGCAGTATTTT.

CDR3 loop: CASSGPGLAGRDTGELFF. CDR3 sequence (DNA): TGTGCCAGCAGCGGACCGGGACTAGCGGGACGGGACACCGGGGAGCTGTTTTTT. The rearrangement uses TRBV9 and TRBJ2-2; 13 bases agree with TRBD2. J gave up 3 bases and V 3 bases, and 8 bases lay outside the gene matches. Germline V gene lookup returns CDR1 SGDLS and CDR2 YYNGEE. The CDR3 contains 18 residues.

The chain combines TRBV4-1 with TRBJ1-4, with D unresolved. The germline gives CDR1 MGHRA, CDR2 YSYEKL. The germline V and J ends were trimmed by 5 bases and 3 bases, with 13 bases remaining between them. This CDR3 has 15 residues. The CDR3 bases are TGCGCCAGCAGCATAGACCGGGGTTCTAATGAAAAACTGTTTTTT. Translated: CASSIDRGSNEKLFF.